A single sample gave rise to the 18 T cell receptor beta chains below, sequenced in a study of T cells in Graves' hyperthyroidism and ophthalmopathy. TCR beta CDR3 region amplification was performed from RNA transcripts. The HTBI set primed first-round TCR CDR3 RT-PCR. Via MiXCR, TCRdb re-called the multiplex PCR reads, giving one row per CDR3 protein. The sample carries about 360,000 distinct CDR3 sequences, about 13% recorded once. Sequenced sample: blood. The source is a woman younger than 35 with Graves' hyperthyroidism.

In this sample, this clonotype turned up many times. J is TRBJ2-7 and V is TRBV4-2; TRBD2 agrees at 8 bases. J gave up 2 bases and V 2 bases, and 8 bases lay outside the gene matches. The CDR3 loop spans 16 amino acids. Germline assignment: CDR1 LGHNA and CDR2 YNFKEQ. The CDR3 protein is CASSQQSGRGTYEQYF. CDR3 nucleotides: TGTGCCAGCAGCCAACAGAGCGGGAGAGGGACCTACGAGCAGTACTTC.

This clonotype came up many times. The J gene is TRBJ1-1, the V gene TRBV5-8; D unclear. The germline CDR1 and CDR2 sequences are SGHTS and YDEGEE. Trimming cost V 7 bases and J 1 base, with 8 bases left between them. CDR3 length equals 12 residues. The CDR3: CASDWSNTEAFF. The DNA of the CDR3 is TGTGCCAGCGATTGGTCGAACACTGAAGCTTTCTTT.

The chain links TRBV7-3 to TRBJ2-3; D is perhaps TRBD1 (7 bases). The CDR3 runs 15 residues. Germline V CDR1 and CDR2: SGHTA, FQGTGA. V was pared by 5 bases and J by 4 bases, with 16 bases between. This chain's CDR3 is CASSTSGGRADTQYF. The CDR3 coding sequence is TGTGCCAGCAGCACCTCAGGGGGGCGGGCAGATACGCAGTATTTT.

The table lists this clonotype with many counts. The genes are TRBV7-2 and TRBJ2-5, with TRBD2 matching 8 bases. Trimming at V came to 2 bases and at J to 6 bases, leaving 5 bases not matched to a gene. The CDR3 has 14 amino acids. Germline loops: CDR1 SGHTA, CDR2 FQGNSA. The CDR3 DNA is TGTGCCAGCAGCTTAATTCGGGAGGGAAAGACCCAGTACTTC. Protein: CASSLIREGKTQYF.

V gene TRBV30 combines with J gene TRBJ1-3, with D unresolved. Germline-derived CDR1 and CDR2 are GTSNPN and SVGIG (reference sequence). Trimming cost V 2 bases and J 2 bases, with 16 bases left between them. The length of the CDR3 is 16 residues. The CDR3 DNA sequence: TGTGCCTGGAGTAAACCCCCACACCGCCCTGGAAACACCATATATTTT. Translating gives CAWSKPPHRPGNTIYF.

This clonotype was counted at least ten times. This chain connects TRBV9 to TRBJ1-2, with a tentative D call TRBD1 (6 bases). This CDR3 is 14 amino acids long. Germline V CDR1 and CDR2: SGDLS, YYNGEE. V lost 4 bases to trimming and J lost 4 bases, with 14 bases between them. CDR3 protein: CASSSGTPGYGYTF. CDR3 DNA sequence: TGTGCCAGCAGCTCCGGGACACCTGGCTATGGCTACACCTTC.

This clonotype was detected only a few times. The rearrangement uses TRBV4-3 and TRBJ2-2, with 7 bases lining up with TRBD1. The CDR3 spans 14 residues. Trimming at V came to 2 bases and at J to 8 bases, leaving 5 bases not matched to a gene. CDR1 is LGHNA, CDR2 YSLEER, per germline. The CDR3 DNA sequence: TGCGCCAGCAGCCAAAGGGGGCTAGTTGGGGAGCTGTTTTTT. Residues: CASSQRGLVGELFF.

The sample holds many counts of this clonotype. The rearrangement joins TRBV7-2 to TRBJ2-3, with D perhaps TRBD1 (6 bases). Germline lookup yields CDR1 SGHTA and CDR2 FQGNSA. The CDR3 is 17 amino acids. Trimming left V 5 bases short and J 4 bases short, with 22 bases between. CDR3 sequence reads: CASSPHQQGMGADTQYF. CDR3 DNA sequence: TGTGCCAGCAGCCCGCACCAACAGGGAATGGGGGCAGATACGCAGTATTTT.

This clonotype was picked up many times. V and J are TRBV28 and TRBJ2-3, with 7 positions matching TRBD1. CDR3 size: 18 residues. J was trimmed by 1 base and V by 5 bases; bases with no gene match: 15. Germline V gene data show CDR1 as MDHEN and CDR2 as SYDVKM. As DNA, the CDR3 is TGTGCCAGCAGTGGGACAGTAAGCCCGTTTTCACGCACAGATACGCAGTATTTT. Protein product: CASSGTVSPFSRTDTQYF. Full variable domain (missing parts from reference TRBV28 and TRBJ2-3): DVKVTQSSRYLVKRTGEKVFLECVQDMDHENMFWYRQDPGLGLRLIYFSYDVKMKEKGDIPEGYSVSREKKERFSLILESASTNQTSMYLCASSGTVSPFSRTDTQYFGPGTRLTVL.

The gene calls are TRBV2 and TRBJ1-4; 8 bases agree with TRBD1. This CDR3 spans 12 amino acids. Germline V lookup: CDR1 SNHLY, CDR2 FYNNEI. The V and J ends lost 10 bases and 8 bases, in that order; junction bases with no gene match: 6. The CDR3, as DNA: TGTGCCACGCAGGGGGCAGGCGAAAAACTGTTTTTT. Amino acid sequence: CATQGAGEKLFF.

This clonotype has at least ten counts. The chain joins TRBV7-9 to TRBJ2-5; 7 nucleotides match TRBD2. CDR3 size: 15 residues. V gave up 3 bases and J gave up 2 bases; unmatched junction bases: 6. Germline V gene data show CDR1 as SEHNR and CDR2 as FQNEAQ (reference sequence). CDR3 in DNA: TGTGCCAGCAGCTTTGGACGACTAGCTCAAGAGACCCAGTACTTC. It is translated as CASSFGRLAQETQYF. The entire variable domain, with the rest obtained from reference TRBV7-9 and TRBJ2-5, is as follows: DTGVSQNPRHKITKRGQNVTFRCDPISEHNRLYWYRQTLGQGPEFLTYFQNEAQLEKSRLLSDRFSAERPKGSFSTLEIQRTEQGDSAMYLCASSFGRLAQETQYFGPGTRLLVL.

The chain carries TRBV10-2 and TRBJ1-1; unclear D gene. Germline V lookup: CDR1 WSHSY, CDR2 SAAADI. Trimming took off 8 bases at V and 0 bases at J, with 10 bases between the two ends. CDR3 length: 13 amino acids. This chain's CDR3 is CASVRAVNTEAFF. The CDR3 DNA follows: TGCGCCAGCGTAAGAGCCGTGAACACTGAAGCTTTCTTT.

The sample holds many counts of this clonotype. CDR3 nucleotide sequence: TGCGCCAGCAGCTTGTTAGCCTGGAGATATGGGCAGCCCCAGCATTTT. Translation: CASSLLAWRYGQPQHF. This rearrangement joins TRBV5-1 to TRBJ1-5; D is unresolved. CDR3 size: 16 residues. The V gene's germline CDR1 is SGHRS and CDR2 YFSETQ. The germline V and J ends were trimmed by 1 base and 7 bases, with 18 bases remaining between them.

The rearrangement links TRBV6-1 to TRBJ1-5; perhaps TRBD1 as D (6 bases). Trimming took 5 bases from V and 9 from J, leaving 20 bases between them. CDR3 length: 15 amino acids. Germline-derived CDR1 and CDR2 are MNHNS and SASEGT. The CDR3 is CASSYEQGPSGPQHF. In DNA form, the CDR3 reads TGTGCCAGCAGTTATGAACAGGGACCGTCTGGGCCCCAGCATTTT.

Many counts were recorded for this clonotype. The V gene is TRBV12-3 or TRBV12-4, the J gene TRBJ1-6; D is possibly TRBD1 (5 bases). V was clipped by 6 bases and J by 10 bases, with 16 bases between them. This CDR3 is 14 amino acids long. This chain's CDR3 is CASRSQGLRSPLHF. The CDR3 DNA reads TGTGCCAGCAGATCCCAGGGTTTGAGGTCACCCCTCCACTTT.

This clonotype appeared many times. This sequence joins TRBV14 and TRBJ2-7, with D possibly matching TRBD2 (5 bases). The germline gives CDR1 SGHDN, CDR2 FVKESK. The CDR3 extends over 13 amino acids. The V and J ends lost 4 bases and 2 bases respectively, with 9 bases between them. The CDR3, as DNA: TGTGCCAGCAGCCGCGGGCAGCCCTACGAGCAGTACTTC. Translation gives CASSRGQPYEQYF.

This clonotype was found many times. The gene calls are TRBV20-1 and TRBJ1-6; TRBD1 matches 9 bases. The germline CDR1 and CDR2 sequences are DFQATT and SNEGSKA (reference sequence). Trimming at V came to 5 bases and at J to 9 bases, leaving 11 bases not matched to a gene. The CDR3 totals 15 residues. CDR3 sequence: CSAFSRDRDSSPLHF. CDR3 sequence (DNA): TGCAGTGCTTTCTCACGGGACAGGGATAGTTCACCCCTCCACTTT.

This clonotype was recorded many times. V usage is TRBV6-2 or TRBV6-3 and J usage is TRBJ2-5; D not certain. Germline V CDR1 and CDR2: MNHEY, SVGEGT. The V end lost 7 bases, the J end lost 3 bases, and 12 bases lay between the germline ends. The CDR3 is 13 residues long. CDR3 sequence (DNA): TGTGCCAGCATAGGAGAGAAAAAAGAGACCCAGTACTTC. It codes for CASIGEKKETQYF.